A selection of T cell receptor beta chains follows, all from one sample in a study of cytomegalovirus exposure and HLA in healthy donors. Method: immunoSEQ multiplex PCR; TCRdb's copy keeps in-frame clones and lacks some. In the table there are roughly 100,000 clones, roughly 70% of which are singletons. Sequenced sample: PBMCs. These receptors came from a man aged 35-49 years in good health and CMV-seronegative. Both conserved end residues are trimmed from each CDR3. Fields, in order: J gene, V gene, CDR3 protein.

TRBJ1-1 TRBV5-4 ASSYDPDRTEAF
TRBJ1-5 TRBV7-9 ASSSAGGTTRQPQH
TRBJ1-4 TRBV5-1 ASSPNTGGGGEKLF
TRBJ1-1 TRBV30 AWTGNRGTEAF
TRBJ1-5 TRBV19 ASTRRQGRDQPQH
TRBJ2-7 TRBV27 ASSDRASYEQY
TRBJ1-5 TRBV21-1 ARRTEIYSNQPQH
TRBJ2-7 TRBV4-3 ASSQDFPSPDEQY
TRBJ2-7 TRBV4-2 ASSLGEGDTYEQY
TRBJ2-2 TRBV27 ASRRAANTGELF
TRBJ2-7 TRBV28 ASIPGANSYEQY
TRBJ2-1 TRBV14 ASSRYYSDPTRDEQF
TRBJ1-4 TRBV28 AIGGGRGEKLF
TRBJ2-7 TRBV10-2 ASSDKKRPGLASYEQY
TRBJ1-2 TRBV7-9 ASSLVGQAQGYT
TRBJ1-5 TRBV19 ASLDRGGNQPQH
TRBJ1-2 TRBV29-1 SVEGTGGFYGYT
TRBJ1-2 TRBV5-8 ASSSRVGYGYT
TRBJ2-1 TRBV5-1 ASSFPEQGDEQF
TRBJ1-1 TRBV29-1 SVLPQPAGLSTEAF
TRBJ2-3 TRBV7-8 ASSSGDRGLLTDTQY
TRBJ2-1 TRBV19 ASSIPASGGYNEQF
TRBJ1-6 TRBV2 ASSGTGGDYNSPLH
TRBJ2-5 TRBV6-5 ASSQGGETQY
TRBJ2-5 TRBV7-6 ASSLEASGGETQY
TRBJ2-3 TRBV14 ASSQIGTAGDTQY
TRBJ2-3 TRBV27 ASSRDRVADTQY
TRBJ2-3 TRBV30 AWSVSGSPGDTQY